These 24 T cell receptor beta chains share one sample of origin, sequenced in a study of cytomegalovirus exposure and HLA in healthy donors. PCR used 60 Vbeta primers and 13 Jbeta primers. The table came from immunoSEQ multiplex PCR; TCRdb's copy has only in-frame clones and leaves some out. The table lists about 150,000 clones, under 85% of them singletons, with about 2.8% in the top ten. Input material: PBMCs. Receptors were obtained from a man younger than 30 in good health and CMV-seronegative.

The chain has TRBV6-1 and TRBJ2-5; 7 bases fit TRBD2. Losses at the gene ends were 6 bases for V and 5 bases for J; bases not matched to a gene: 6. This CDR3 region has 13 residues. CDR1 and CDR2 from the germline V gene are MNHNS and SASEGT. Here the CDR3 reads CASRAWGGETQYF. CDR3 coding DNA: TGTGCCAGCAGGGCCTGGGGGGGGGAGACCCAGTACTTC.

This clone was counted a single time. The chain combines TRBV13 with TRBJ1-2; tentative D call: TRBD1 (6 bases). Germline V gives CDR1 PRHDT, CDR2 FYEKMQ (reference sequence). V lost 5 bases and J 4 bases, leaving 20 bases between the germline ends. CDR3 size: 16 residues. The CDR3 sequence is CASSMGAAAAIYGYTF. The CDR3 region has the DNA TGTGCCAGCAGCATGGGGGCGGCGGCAGCCATCTATGGCTACACCTTC.

J is TRBJ2-2 and V is TRBV29-1, with TRBD2 identical over 13 bases. Germline trimming cut 6 bases from V and 1 base from J; bases unmatched to any gene: 11. The CDR3 consists of 18 residues. The germline CDR1 and CDR2 sequences are SQVTM and ANQGSEA. CDR3 region: CSVGVQGLAGRNTGELFF. As DNA, the CDR3 is TGCAGCGTGGGGGTCCAGGGACTAGCGGGGCGGAACACCGGGGAGCTGTTTTTT.

The chain employs TRBV27 and TRBJ1-1; TRBD1 agrees at 7 bases. CDR1 MNHEY and CDR2 SMNVEV come from the germline V gene (reference sequence). This CDR3 comprises 14 residues. Losses at the gene ends were 6 bases for V and 8 bases for J; bases not matched to a gene: 12. The CDR3 is CASRPGGTAGEAFF. CDR3 nucleotides: TGTGCCAGCAGACCCGGCGGGACAGCTGGGGAAGCTTTCTTT.

This clone was picked up a small number of times. J is TRBJ2-5 and V is TRBV5-5, with 8 bases fitting TRBD1. Germline lookup yields CDR1 SGHKS and CDR2 YYEKEE (reference sequence). With V trimmed by 2 bases and J by 5 bases, 5 bases remained unmatched. There are 14 residues in the CDR3. The CDR3: CASSFQGAGETQYF. The CDR3 coding sequence is TGTGCCAGCAGCTTCCAGGGGGCGGGGGAGACCCAGTACTTC.

The CDR3 here is CASSYGADTGVGYTF. The DNA of the CDR3 is TGTGCCAGCAGTTACGGCGCTGACACAGGGGTAGGCTACACCTTC. The chain carries TRBV6-5 and TRBJ1-2; 7 nucleotides line up with TRBD1. V shed 2 bases and J 8 bases; nucleotides not matched to a gene: 11. CDR1 is MNHEY and CDR2 is SVGAGI in the germline V gene. The CDR3 totals 15 residues.

This chain links TRBV7-9 with TRBJ1-6; 7 nucleotides line up with TRBD1. V dropped 3 bases and J dropped 7; count of bases not matched to a gene: 6. CDR1 and CDR2 from the germline V gene are SEHNR and FQNEAQ (reference sequence). This CDR3 contains 15 residues. The CDR3 region is CASSLTGSGNSPLHF. The CDR3 nucleotides read TGTGCCAGCAGCTTGACAGGGTCAGGCAATTCACCCCTCCACTTT.

CDR3 region: CASSYSSGTGGQPQHF. In DNA, the CDR3 is TGTGCCAGCAGTTACTCGAGCGGGACAGGGGGGCAGCCCCAGCATTTT. The rearrangement links TRBV6-5 to TRBJ1-5; TRBD1 matches at 11 bases. With 0 bases clipped from V and 7 bases from J, the junction kept 5 bases outside the gene matches. Germline CDR1 and CDR2: MNHEY and SVGAGI. This CDR3 has 16 residues.

In DNA, the CDR3 is TGTGCCAGCAGCTTATTAGGAGGAGTCGGCTACACCTTC. Encoded protein: CASSLLGGVGYTF. The rearrangement uses TRBV7-3 and TRBJ1-2, with D unresolved. Trimming shortened V by 2 bases and J by 8 bases, and 12 bases separated the two germline ends. The CDR3 has 13 amino acids. The germline V gene has CDR1 SGHTA and CDR2 FQGTGA.

The rearrangement links TRBV5-8 to TRBJ1-2; D not resolved. The CDR3 length is 13 residues. V lost 2 bases and J lost 7, with 12 bases in between. Germline values: CDR1 SGHTS, CDR2 YDEGEE. The CDR3 protein is CASSFQGRGGYTF. The CDR3 DNA reads as TGTGCCAGCAGCTTTCAAGGAAGAGGTGGCTACACCTTC. Filled out from reference TRBV5-8 and TRBJ1-2, the complete variable domain reads EAGVTQSPTHLIKTRGQQATLRCSPISGHTSVYWYQQALGLGLQFLLWYDEGEERNRGNFPPRFSGRQFPNYSSELNVNALELEDSALYLCASSFQGRGGYTFGSGTRLTVV.

V gene TRBV4-1 combines with J gene TRBJ2-6, with 9 bases fitting TRBD1. CDR3 length equals 17 residues. The V gene's germline CDR1 is MGHRA and CDR2 YSYEKL. Losses at the gene ends were 3 bases for V and 15 bases for J; bases not matched to a gene: 18. The CDR3 DNA reads TGCGCCAGCAGCCAGGCCAAGGGGAGGACAGGGGCCTTCGGCCTGACTTTC. Its translation is CASSQAKGRTGAFGLTF.

This clone was seen more than once but under ten times. The rearrangement uses TRBV5-1 and TRBJ2-5, with 8 bases lining up with TRBD1. Germline-derived CDR1 and CDR2 are SGHRS and YFSETQ. The CDR3 has 14 residues. V trimming: 2 bases; J trimming: 2 bases; junction bases outside the gene matches: 2. CDR3 sequence: CASSFNRGQETQYF. The DNA for the CDR3 is TGCGCCAGCAGCTTTAACAGGGGGCAAGAGACCCAGTACTTC.

V gene TRBV29-1 combines with J gene TRBJ1-1; TRBD1 might be the D (6 bases). Germline V lookup: CDR1 SQVTM, CDR2 ANQGSEA. The CDR3 covers 11 residues. V gave up 5 bases and J gave up 6 bases, with 10 bases separating them. The chain's CDR3 is CSVYDRPEAFF. CDR3 DNA: TGCAGCGTTTACGACAGGCCTGAAGCTTTCTTT.

The V call is TRBV7-9, the J call TRBJ1-2; tentatively, D is TRBD1 (5 bases). Germline-derived CDR1 and CDR2 are SEHNR and FQNEAQ (reference sequence). Trimming stripped 4 bases from V and 1 base from J, with 10 bases between. The length of the CDR3 is 14 residues. This chain's CDR3 is CASSSTGGNYGYTF. In nucleotides, the CDR3 is TGTGCCAGCAGCTCCACCGGGGGTAACTATGGCTACACCTTC.

The chain couples TRBV27 to TRBJ2-7; 10 positions match TRBD1. Germline assignment: CDR1 MNHEY and CDR2 SMNVEV (reference sequence). There are 15 residues in the CDR3. After removal of 5 bases from V and 7 bases from J, the junction contained 11 bases not matched to a gene. This CDR3 reads CASSRTGTGVREQYF. The DNA of the CDR3 is TGTGCCAGCAGTCGTACGGGGACAGGGGTGAGGGAGCAGTACTTC.

The gene calls are TRBV11-2 and TRBJ2-4, with D maybe TRBD2 (5 bases). This CDR3 has 13 amino acids. Trimming stripped 1 base from V and 10 bases from J, with 11 bases between. The germline V gene encodes CDR1 SGHAT and CDR2 FQNNGV. CDR3 region: CASSLAEGGIQYF. CDR3 DNA sequence: TGTGCCAGCAGCTTAGCAGAGGGCGGGATTCAGTACTTC.

This clone was seen more than once but under ten times. The chain employs TRBV7-9 and TRBJ2-2; D uncertain. The CDR3 extends over 14 amino acids. V lost 3 bases to trimming and J lost 2 bases, with 7 bases between them. Per the germline V gene, CDR1 is SEHNR and CDR2 is FQNEAQ (reference sequence). The CDR3 is CASSLSYNTGELFF. CDR3 nucleotide sequence: TGTGCCAGCAGCTTGAGCTACAACACCGGGGAGCTGTTTTTT.

The V and J genes are TRBV7-9 and TRBJ2-1; D call uncertain. This CDR3 spans 15 amino acids. The V end was cut by 1 base, the J end by 2 bases, with 9 bases between. The germline CDR1 and CDR2 sequences are SEHNR and FQNEAQ (reference sequence). Here the CDR3 DNA reads TGTGCCAGCAGCTTAGGGTCATCTACCTACAATGAGCAGTTCTTC. Protein sequence: CASSLGSSTYNEQFF.

The chain has TRBV27 and TRBJ2-7; TRBD1 might be the D (5 bases). Germline V gene sequence: CDR1 MNHEY, CDR2 SMNVEV (reference sequence). V lost 3 bases, J lost 0 bases, and 18 bases lay in between. The CDR3 sequence is 17 residues long. The CDR3: CASSFIPVVGVSYEQYF. CDR3 nucleotide sequence: TGTGCCAGCAGTTTTATCCCCGTAGTAGGGGTCTCCTACGAGCAGTACTTC.

The genes are TRBV19 and TRBJ1-6, with 10 bases lining up with TRBD1. CDR3 length: 15 amino acids. Per the germline V gene, CDR1 is LNHDA and CDR2 is SQIVND (reference sequence). V lost 6 bases, J lost 3 bases, and 2 bases stayed unmatched. The CDR3: CASRRTGGYNSPLHF. In nucleotides, the CDR3 is TGTGCCAGTAGGAGGACAGGGGGCTATAATTCACCCCTCCACTTT.

The CDR3 bases are TGTGCCAGCAGCCAAGCGTCTTTGGAGACCCAGTACTTC. This gives the protein CASSQASLETQYF. The V and J genes are TRBV4-2 and TRBJ2-5, with no clear D. Per the germline V gene, CDR1 is LGHNA and CDR2 is YNFKEQ. The CDR3 is 13 residues long. V was shortened by 1 base and J by 5 bases, with 8 bases between the two germline ends.

A single count supports this clone. In the same sample, other DNA sequences code for this CDR3. The CDR3 DNA is TGTGCCAGCAGCCAACAGACAGGGTCGAGCGGGACCCAGTACTTC. Protein product: CASSQQTGSSGTQYF. The chain employs TRBV4-2 and TRBJ2-5, with TRBD1 matching over 7 bases. This CDR3 is 15 amino acids long. The germline gives CDR1 LGHNA, CDR2 YNFKEQ. V lost 2 bases and J lost 7; bases outside the gene matches: 10.

The J gene is TRBJ1-1, the V gene TRBV5-1, with D perhaps TRBD1 (5 bases). The ends were cut back, 2 bases at V and 4 bases at J, with 12 bases in the middle. Germline V CDR1 and CDR2: SGHRS, YFSETQ. The CDR3 loop spans 14 amino acids. The CDR3 here is CASSFSAGPTEAFF. CDR3 in DNA: TGCGCCAGCAGCTTCTCGGCAGGGCCCACTGAAGCTTTCTTT.

This clone was seen a few times. The rearrangement uses TRBV6-1 and TRBJ1-5, with 8 bases lining up with TRBD1. Per the germline V gene, CDR1 is MNHNS and CDR2 is SASEGT. The junction had 10 bases not matched to a gene; V was cut back by 6 bases and J by 9 bases. The CDR3 has 14 amino acids. Here the CDR3 DNA reads TGTGCCAGCAGGGCTGACAGGGGCCCTCGGCCCCAGCATTTT. The encoded protein is CASRADRGPRPQHF.